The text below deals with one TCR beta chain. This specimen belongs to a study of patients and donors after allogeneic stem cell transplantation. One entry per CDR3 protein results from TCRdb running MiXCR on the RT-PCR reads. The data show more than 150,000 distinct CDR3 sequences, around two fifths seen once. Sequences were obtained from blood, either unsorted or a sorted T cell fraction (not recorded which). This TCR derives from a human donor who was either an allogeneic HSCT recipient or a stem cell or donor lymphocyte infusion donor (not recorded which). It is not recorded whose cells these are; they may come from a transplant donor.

The CDR3 DNA reads as TGTGCCAGCACCGGAGTGGCTGTTGGCTACACCTTC. This encodes CASTGVAVGYTF. The chain carries TRBV9 and TRBJ1-2; D unresolved. The CDR3 has 12 amino acids. Germline V CDR1 and CDR2: SGDLS, YYNGEE. Trimming took off 6 bases at V and 7 bases at J, with 13 bases between the two ends.